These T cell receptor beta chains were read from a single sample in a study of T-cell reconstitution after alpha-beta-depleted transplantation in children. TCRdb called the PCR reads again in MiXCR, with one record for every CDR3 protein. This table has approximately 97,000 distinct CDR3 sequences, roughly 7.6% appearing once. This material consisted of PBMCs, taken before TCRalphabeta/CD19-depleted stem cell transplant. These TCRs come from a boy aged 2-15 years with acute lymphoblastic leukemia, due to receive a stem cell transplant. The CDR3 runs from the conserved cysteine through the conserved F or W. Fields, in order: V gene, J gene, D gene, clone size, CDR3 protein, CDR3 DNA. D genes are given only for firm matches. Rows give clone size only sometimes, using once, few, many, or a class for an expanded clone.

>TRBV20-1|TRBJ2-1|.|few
CSAFLEFSYNEQFF
TGCAGTGCTTTCCTCGAATTCTCCTACAATGAGCAGTTCTTC
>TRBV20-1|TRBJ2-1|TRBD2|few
CSASPGGAGAGEQFF
TGCAGTGCTAGCCCGGGGGGAGCGGGGGCCGGTGAGCAGTTCTTC
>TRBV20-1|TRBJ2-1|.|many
CSARVGYYNEQFF
TGCAGTGCTAGAGTTGGGTACTACAATGAGCAGTTCTTC
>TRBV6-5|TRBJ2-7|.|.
CASSYSPPSEQYF
TGTGCCAGCAGTTACTCCCCGCCTAGCGAGCAGTACTTC
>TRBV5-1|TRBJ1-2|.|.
CASSHSLVGLQLYGYTF
TGCGCCAGCAGCCACTCCTTGGTAGGGCTACAACTCTATGGCTACACCTTC
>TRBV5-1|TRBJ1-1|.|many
CASSLDSGMNTEAFF
TGCGCCAGCAGCTTGGACTCAGGGATGAACACTGAAGCTTTCTTT
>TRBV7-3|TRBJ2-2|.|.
CASSLTGDGELFF
TGTGCCAGCAGCTTAACGGGGGACGGGGAGCTGTTTTTT
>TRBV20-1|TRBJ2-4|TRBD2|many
CSAAGTSGLAKNIQYF
TGCAGTGCTGCCGGGACTAGCGGACTAGCCAAAAACATTCAGTACTTC
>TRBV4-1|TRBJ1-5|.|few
CASSQESPVNNQPQHF
TGCGCCAGCAGCCAAGAATCCCCAGTGAACAATCAGCCCCAGCATTTT
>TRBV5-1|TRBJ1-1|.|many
CASSDRSGSSEAFF
TGCGCCAGCAGCGACCGTTCAGGGAGCTCTGAAGCTTTCTTT
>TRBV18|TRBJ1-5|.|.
CASSIPGGLNQPQHF
TGTGCCAGCTCTATCCCGGGGGGACTAAATCAGCCCCAGCATTTT
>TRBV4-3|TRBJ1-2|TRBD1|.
CASSQDRGDRGLWGYTF
TGCGCCAGCAGCCAAGATCGGGGAGACAGGGGCCTATGGGGCTACACCTTC
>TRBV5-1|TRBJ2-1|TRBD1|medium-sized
CASSFGTDYEQFF
TGCGCCAGCAGCTTCGGGACAGACTATGAGCAGTTCTTC
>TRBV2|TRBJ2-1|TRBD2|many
CASGRGAGGINEQFF
TGTGCCAGCGGAAGGGGCGCGGGGGGGATTAATGAGCAGTTCTTC
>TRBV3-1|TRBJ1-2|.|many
CASSLGTDRLYGYTF
TGTGCCAGCAGCCTAGGTACGGACAGACTCTATGGCTACACCTTC
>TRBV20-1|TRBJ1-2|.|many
CSAEGGGGYGYTF
TGCAGTGCCGAAGGAGGGGGTGGCTATGGCTACACCTTC
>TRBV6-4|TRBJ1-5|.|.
CASPPNRHGNQPQHF
TGTGCCAGCCCCCCCAACCGACATGGCAATCAGCCCCAGCATTTT
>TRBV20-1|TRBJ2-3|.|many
CSASGTAVGTDTQYF
TGCAGTGCTAGTGGGACTGCGGTGGGCACAGATACGCAGTATTTT
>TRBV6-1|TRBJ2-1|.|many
CASRTLAGNEQFF
TGTGCCAGCAGAACACTAGCAGGCAATGAGCAGTTCTTC
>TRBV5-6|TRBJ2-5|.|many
CASSLGPPYHQETQYF
TGTGCCAGCAGCCTAGGGCCCCCTTACCACCAAGAGACCCAGTACTTC
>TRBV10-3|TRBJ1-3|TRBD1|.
CASRTGYSGNTIYF
TGTGCCTCCCGGACAGGCTACTCTGGAAACACCATATATTTT
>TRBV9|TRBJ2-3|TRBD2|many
CASSVESSGATDTQYF
TGTGCCAGCAGCGTAGAGTCTAGCGGGGCCACAGATACGCAGTATTTT
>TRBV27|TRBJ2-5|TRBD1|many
CASSSGQVQETQYF
TGTGCCAGCAGTTCAGGACAGGTCCAAGAGACCCAGTACTTC
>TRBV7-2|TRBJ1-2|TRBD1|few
CASSFDRGEVGGYTF
TGTGCCAGCAGCTTCGACAGGGGAGAAGTGGGTGGCTACACCTTC
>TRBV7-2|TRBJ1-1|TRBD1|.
CASSSQGAAVNTEAFF
TGTGCCAGCAGCTCACAGGGGGCGGCGGTGAACACTGAAGCTTTCTTT
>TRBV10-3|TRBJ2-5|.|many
CAISAKESLQETQYF
TGTGCCATCAGTGCGAAGGAATCCCTACAAGAGACCCAGTACTTC
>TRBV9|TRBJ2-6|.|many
CASSPSTGAPSGANVLTF
TGTGCCAGCAGCCCATCCACCGGGGCCCCCTCTGGGGCCAACGTCCTGACTTTC
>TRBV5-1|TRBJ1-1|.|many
CASSLFGGPGTEAFF
TGCGCCAGCAGCTTGTTTGGGGGACCCGGGACTGAAGCTTTCTTT
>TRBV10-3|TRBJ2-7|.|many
CAAAANSYEQYF
TGTGCCGCCGCGGCCAACTCCTACGAGCAGTACTTC
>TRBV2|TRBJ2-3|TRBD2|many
CASRRTSGTDTQYF
TGTGCCAGCAGAAGGACTAGCGGCACAGATACGCAGTATTTT
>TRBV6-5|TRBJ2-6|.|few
CASSLRGANVLTF
TGTGCCAGCAGTTTGCGAGGGGCCAACGTCCTGACTTTC
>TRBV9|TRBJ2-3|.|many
CASSVQPGGGDTQYF
TGTGCCAGCAGCGTACAACCGGGGGGCGGGGATACGCAGTATTTT
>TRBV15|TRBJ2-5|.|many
CATSGRQYEETQYF
TGTGCCACCAGCGGACGACAGTACGAGGAGACCCAGTACTTC
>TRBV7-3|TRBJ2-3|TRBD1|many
CASSLDRGGNTDTQYF
TGTGCCAGCAGCCTGGACAGGGGGGGAAACACAGATACGCAGTATTTT
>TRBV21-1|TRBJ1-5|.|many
CASSKVLRYLQVCNQPQHF
TGTGCCAGCAGCAAAGTCCTGCGATACTTACAGGTCTGCAATCAGCCCCAGCATTTT
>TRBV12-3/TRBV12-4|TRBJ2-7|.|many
CASSPDRSYEQYF
TGTGCCAGCAGCCCAGACAGGTCCTACGAGCAGTACTTC
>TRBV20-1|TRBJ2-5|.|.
CSARSSGTQILQETQYF
TGCAGTGCTAGAAGTTCTGGGACCCAAATCCTCCAAGAGACCCAGTACTTC
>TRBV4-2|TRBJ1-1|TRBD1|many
CASSQQDRGNTEAFF
TGTGCCAGCAGCCAACAGGACAGGGGGAACACTGAAGCTTTCTTT
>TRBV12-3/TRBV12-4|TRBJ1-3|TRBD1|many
CASSPQGIGGNTIYF
TGTGCCAGCAGTCCACAGGGGATTGGCGGAAACACCATATATTTT
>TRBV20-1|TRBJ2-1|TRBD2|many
CSAWTSGGQGNEQFF
TGCAGTGCTTGGACTAGCGGGGGGCAAGGTAATGAGCAGTTCTTC
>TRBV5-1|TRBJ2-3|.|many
CASSLGGTGGTDTQYF
TGCGCCAGCAGCTTGGGTGGGACTGGGGGCACAGATACGCAGTATTTT
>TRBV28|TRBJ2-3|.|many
CASSLTSGQRAGTQYF
TGTGCCAGCAGTTTAACCTCGGGGCAGCGGGCCGGGACGCAGTATTTT
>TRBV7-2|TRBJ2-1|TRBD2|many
CASSTSGGAYNEQFF
TGTGCCAGCAGCACTAGCGGGGGGGCCTACAATGAGCAGTTCTTC
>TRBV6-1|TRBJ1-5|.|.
CASSPRRVYSNQPQHF
TGTGCCAGCAGCCCACGACGGGTTTATAGCAATCAGCCCCAGCATTTT
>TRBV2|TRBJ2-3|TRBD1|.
CASSQQGATDTQYF
TGTGCCAGCAGCCAACAGGGGGCCACAGATACGCAGTATTTT